Each of the 16 T cell receptor beta chains below was sequenced from the same sample in a study of CD8 T cells in Susac syndrome. With random hexamers, roughly 0.5 to 1 ug RNA was reverse transcribed. TCRdb passed the immunoSEQ multiplex PCR reads through MiXCR, listing each CDR3 protein once. The repertoire holds roughly 250,000 distinct CDR3 sequences, 90% to 96% seen once, with about 0.1% in the top ten. Input material: CD4+ T cells from PBMCs. These receptors originate from a human donor with Susac syndrome.

The CDR3 coding sequence is TGTGCCAGCAGTTTAATCGGAAACACCATATATTTT. Amino acids: CASSLIGNTIYF. This chain links TRBV12-3 or TRBV12-4 with TRBJ1-3; D is undetermined. CDR3 length: 12 residues. The V end lost 2 bases, the J end lost 4 bases, and 3 bases lay between the germline ends.

The rearrangement joins TRBV4-1 to TRBJ2-5, with a tentative D call TRBD1 (6 bases). Germline-derived CDR1 and CDR2 are MGHRA and YSYEKL. Trimming stripped 3 bases from V and 5 bases from J, with 13 bases between. The CDR3 loop spans 14 amino acids. CDR3 protein: CASSQYGQTETQYF. The DNA of the CDR3 is TGCGCCAGCAGCCAGTATGGACAGACGGAGACCCAGTACTTC.

The rearrangement links TRBV28 to TRBJ2-1; possibly TRBD2 for D (5 bases). CDR3 size: 13 residues. Deletions cut 7 bases from V and 4 bases from J, with 11 bases between. CDR1 and CDR2 (germline): MDHEN, SYDVKM. CDR3 region: CASTRLQYNEQFF. The CDR3 DNA follows: TGTGCCAGCACGAGACTACAATACAATGAGCAGTTCTTC.

J is TRBJ2-7 and V is TRBV30, with D perhaps TRBD1 (6 bases). Per the germline V gene, CDR1 is GTSNPN and CDR2 is SVGIG (reference sequence). The CDR3 has 15 amino acids. Trimming pared 2 bases from V and 3 bases from J, leaving 17 bases between. The CDR3 region is CAWSPDRKEGYEQYF. CDR3 sequence (DNA): TGTGCCTGGAGTCCAGACAGGAAGGAAGGCTACGAGCAGTACTTC.

The genes are TRBV21-1 and TRBJ2-1. TRBV21-1 is labeled a pseudogene. The CDR3 runs 16 residues. The chain's CDR3 is CASSKDGSSPHNEQFF. The CDR3 bases are TGTGCCAGCAGCAAAGACGGTAGCTCGCCTCACAATGAGCAGTTCTTC.

This chain connects TRBV2 to TRBJ2-1, with TRBD2 as a possible D gene (5 bases). Germline lookup yields CDR1 SNHLY and CDR2 FYNNEI. This CDR3 contains 13 residues. Trimming pared 6 bases from V and 9 bases from J, leaving 15 bases between. CDR3 coding DNA: TGTGCCAGCAGGACTGGACCGGGAAGTGAGCAGTTCTTC. Encoded protein: CASRTGPGSEQFF.

V and J are TRBV2 and TRBJ2-5; D might be TRBD1 (7 bases). Germline V gives CDR1 SNHLY, CDR2 FYNNEI. This CDR3 has 12 residues. Trimming removed 4 bases at V and 5 bases at J, with 8 bases between. The CDR3 nucleotides read TGTGCCAGCAGTGCAGGGGGGGAGACCCAGTACTTC. It codes for CASSAGGETQYF. The full variable domain, in which reference TRBV2 and TRBJ2-5 provide the parts outside the CDR3, is EPEVTQTPSHQVTQMGQEVILRCVPISNHLYFYWYRQILGQKVEFLVSFYNNEISEKSEIFDDQFSVERPDGSNFTLKIRSTKLEDSAMYFCASSAGGETQYFGPGTRLLVL.

The genes are TRBV6-5 and TRBJ1-4, with D unclear. The CDR3 has 13 amino acids. Germline loops: CDR1 MNHEY, CDR2 SVGAGI. V was cut by 0 bases and J by 8 bases, with 7 bases left in between. The chain's CDR3 is CASSYSRGEKLFF. CDR3 nucleotide sequence: TGTGCCAGCAGTTACTCGCGAGGAGAAAAACTGTTTTTT.

This clonotype came up once. The J gene is TRBJ2-5, the V gene TRBV6-5, with no clear D. This CDR3 is built from 13 residues. V lost 7 bases and J lost 5, with 14 bases in between. Germline V CDR1 and CDR2: MNHEY, SVGAGI. The CDR3 loop is CASTSRMMETQYF. CDR3 sequence (DNA): TGTGCCAGCACTTCCAGGATGATGGAGACCCAGTACTTC.

This chain connects TRBV18 to TRBJ1-1; D call uncertain. This CDR3 is 13 amino acids long. Germline V gene lookup returns CDR1 KGHSH and CDR2 LQKENI. Trimming left V 0 bases short and J 2 bases short, with 4 bases between. CDR3 residues: CASSPPVNTEAFF. CDR3 DNA: TGTGCCAGCTCACCACCCGTAAACACTGAAGCTTTCTTT.

The rearrangement uses TRBV29-1 and TRBJ2-1; D is perhaps TRBD1 (6 bases). The length of the CDR3 is 17 residues. CDR1 and CDR2 from the germline V gene are SQVTM and ANQGSEA. Trimming took 0 bases from V and 2 from J, leaving 17 bases between them. Here the CDR3 reads CSVEDSGTKGAYNEQFF. As DNA, the CDR3 is TGCAGCGTTGAAGATTCCGGGACCAAGGGGGCCTACAATGAGCAGTTCTTC.

V usage is TRBV19 and J usage is TRBJ1-5; D gene unclear. Trimming took off 3 bases at V and 4 bases at J, with 7 bases between the two ends. The CDR3 has 13 residues. The germline CDR1 and CDR2 sequences are LNHDA and SQIVND (reference sequence). Written as DNA, the CDR3 is TGTGCCAGTAGTATCGAAAGTAATCAGCCCCAGCATTTT. Translating it yields CASSIESNQPQHF.

The rearrangement joins TRBV4-1 to TRBJ1-1, with 9 bases fitting TRBD1. CDR1 is MGHRA and CDR2 is YSYEKL in the germline V gene. The V and J ends lost 6 bases and 5 bases, in that order; junction bases with no gene match: 10. The CDR3 covers 15 residues. CDR3 residues: CASRQGQGAVTEAFF. The CDR3 DNA reads TGCGCCAGCAGGCAGGGACAGGGAGCGGTAACTGAAGCTTTCTTT.

The chain recombines TRBV3-1 with TRBJ2-7; D may be TRBD2 (5 bases). Per germline, CDR1 LGHDT and CDR2 YNNKEL (reference sequence). This CDR3 comprises 15 residues. Trimming stripped 0 bases from V and 3 bases from J, with 12 bases between. CDR3 amino acids: CASSQEYRRGYEQYF. Here the CDR3 DNA reads TGTGCCAGCAGCCAAGAATACCGACGGGGCTACGAGCAGTACTTC.

The chain couples TRBV20-1 to TRBJ2-5, with TRBD2 matching over 10 bases. Germline lookup yields CDR1 DFQATT and CDR2 SNEGSKA (reference sequence). V gave up 6 bases and J gave up 4 bases; unmatched junction bases: 14. This CDR3 has 16 residues. This CDR3 reads CSAVKSSGSPPETQYF. CDR3 nucleotides: TGCAGTGCCGTGAAGTCTAGCGGGAGTCCGCCAGAGACCCAGTACTTC.

The chain has TRBV12-3 or TRBV12-4 and TRBJ1-3; no reliable D call. The V end lost 5 bases, the J end lost 3 bases, and 8 bases lay between the germline ends. CDR3 length: 13 residues. CDR3 in amino acids: CASSPSFGNTIYF. CDR3 nucleotides: TGTGCCAGCAGTCCCTCCTTTGGAAACACCATATATTTT.